The 6 T cell receptor beta chains reported below all come from one sample, sequenced in a study of T cell repertoires in cytomegalovirus infection. TCRdb analysed the reads with MiXCR anew, one entry per CDR3 protein. The data contain around 89,000 distinct CDR3 sequences, around 28% of them seen just once; the ten biggest clones take up roughly 70%. These receptors lack a known antigen. Sequences were derived from CD8+ T cells from cultured PBMCs, sampled from culture after CMV antigen stimulation. These receptor sequences come from a human donor in good health (CMV status not recorded). Some clones in this sample may be carry-over from other donors' samples.

A few counts support this clonotype. This chain links TRBV27 with TRBJ2-7; D ambiguous. This CDR3 comprises 14 residues. V was clipped by 7 bases and J by 3 bases, with 16 bases between them. The germline gives CDR1 MNHEY, CDR2 SMNVEV (reference sequence). The CDR3 region has the DNA TGTGCCAGCACCCCCCGGGCGGACCACTACGAGCAGTACTTC. It specifies CASTPRADHYEQYF.

This clonotype was seen only once. The CDR3 protein is CASSRTDNEKLFF. CDR3 bases: TGTGCCAGCAGCCGAACTGACAATGAAAAACTGTTTTTT. The chain combines TRBV7-9 with TRBJ1-4; D is ambiguous. CDR1 is SEHNR and CDR2 is FQNEAQ in the germline V gene (reference sequence). V was trimmed by 5 bases and J by 5 bases, leaving 9 bases between them. The CDR3 spans 13 residues.

The J gene is TRBJ2-3, the V gene TRBV6-5; 7 bases map to TRBD2. The trim removed 5 bases at V and 5 bases at J, leaving 16 bases unmatched. There are 17 residues in the CDR3. CDR1 and CDR2 (germline): MNHEY, SVGAGI. This CDR3 reads CASSTLLRGRGLDTQYF. CDR3 nucleotide sequence: TGTGCCAGCAGTACCTTACTGCGGGGGAGGGGTTTAGATACGCAGTATTTT.

The chain recombines TRBV7-6 with TRBJ1-4; 8 bases map to TRBD1. The length of the CDR3 is 15 residues. Per germline, CDR1 SGHVS and CDR2 FNYEAQ. V lost 5 bases and J lost 9; bases outside the gene matches: 11. The CDR3 sequence: CASSTYGQGGKKLFF. CDR3 DNA sequence: TGTGCCAGCAGCACCTATGGACAGGGCGGGAAAAAACTGTTTTTT.

This clonotype appeared a few times. The rearrangement uses TRBV7-2 and TRBJ2-2, with unresolved D. CDR3 size: 12 residues. CDR1 is SGHTA and CDR2 is FQGNSA in the germline V gene. V gave up 2 bases and J gave up 7 bases, with 5 bases separating them. The CDR3 is CASSLTYGELFF. In DNA, the CDR3 is TGTGCCAGCAGCTTAACTTACGGGGAGCTGTTTTTT.

This clonotype showed up just a few times. The rearrangement joins TRBV5-6 to TRBJ2-4, with D possibly matching TRBD1 (6 bases). Germline V lookup: CDR1 SGHDT, CDR2 YYEEEE. The V and J ends lost 3 bases and 5 bases respectively, with 15 bases between them. This CDR3 has 15 residues. CDR3 loop: CASSSTGTSENIQYF. In DNA form, the CDR3 reads TGTGCCAGCAGCTCCACCGGGACATCCGAAAACATTCAGTACTTC.